The present TCR beta chain was sequenced within a study of blood T cells in healthy people across ages. Study-level findings and limits: Per million T cells, TCR beta diversity dropped roughly linearly as age increased.

CDR3 length: 14 amino acids. Looked up from germline, CDR1 is LGHNA and CDR2 is YNFKEQ. The ends were cut back, 5 bases at V and 7 bases at J, with 12 bases in the middle. To note about this clonotype: Its antigen is not known.

Ranging in age from about 6 to 90, the donors were healthy Caucasian individuals from Russia. A minimum of 7 million PBMCs was isolated per sample. For the second PCR, which ran for roughly 6 to 12 cycles, a sample-barcoded 5' primer and a J-beta primer mix were used. TCRdb passed the 5' RACE reads through MiXCR, listing each CDR3 protein once. The sample holds approximately 1,100,000 distinct CDR3 sequences, 45% seen once. Sequenced material: blood. The receptor was derived from a woman aged 55-69 years in good health. J is TRBJ1-6 and V is TRBV4-2, with a tentative D call TRBD1 (6 bases). The CDR3 reads CASSTGIGNSPLHF. The DNA of the CDR3 is TGTGCCAGCAGCACAGGGATTGGGAATTCACCCCTCCACTTT.